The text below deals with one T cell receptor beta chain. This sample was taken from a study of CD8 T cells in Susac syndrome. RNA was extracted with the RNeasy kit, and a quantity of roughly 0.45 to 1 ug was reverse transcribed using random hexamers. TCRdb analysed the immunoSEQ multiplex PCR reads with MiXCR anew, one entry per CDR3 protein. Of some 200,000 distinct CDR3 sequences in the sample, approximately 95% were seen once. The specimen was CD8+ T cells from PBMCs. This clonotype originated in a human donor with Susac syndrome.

The CDR3 region is CASSRDGNQPQHF. The DNA of the CDR3 is TGTGCCAGCAGCAGGGATGGCAATCAGCCCCAGCATTTT. This chain connects TRBV9 to TRBJ1-5; no definite D call. Per the germline V gene, CDR1 is SGDLS and CDR2 is YYNGEE. The CDR3 has 13 residues. Trimming pared 4 bases from V and 2 bases from J, leaving 7 bases between. Full variable domain (missing parts from reference TRBV9 and TRBJ1-5): DSGVTQTPKHLITATGQRVTLRCSPRSGDLSVYWYQQSLDQGLQFLIQYYNGEERAKGNILERFSAQQFPDLHSELNLSSLELGDSALYFCASSRDGNQPQHFGDGTRLSIL.